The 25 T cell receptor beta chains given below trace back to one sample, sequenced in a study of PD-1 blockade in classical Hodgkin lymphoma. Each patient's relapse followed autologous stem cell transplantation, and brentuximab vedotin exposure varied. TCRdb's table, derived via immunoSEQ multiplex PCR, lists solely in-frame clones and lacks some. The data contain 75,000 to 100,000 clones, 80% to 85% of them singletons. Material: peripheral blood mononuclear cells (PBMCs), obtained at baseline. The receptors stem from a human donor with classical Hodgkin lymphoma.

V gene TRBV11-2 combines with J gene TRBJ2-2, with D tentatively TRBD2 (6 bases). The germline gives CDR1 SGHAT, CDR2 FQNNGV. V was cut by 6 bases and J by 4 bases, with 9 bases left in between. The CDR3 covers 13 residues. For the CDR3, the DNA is TGTGCCAGCAGGCAGGGAGGCACCGGGGAGCTGTTTTTT. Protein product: CASRQGGTGELFF. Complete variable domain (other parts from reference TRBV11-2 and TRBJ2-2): EAGVAQSPRYKIIEKRQSVAFWCNPISGHATLYWYQQILGQGPKLLIQFQNNGVVDDSQLPKDRFSAERLKGVDSTLKIQPAKLEDSAVYLCASRQGGTGELFFGEGSRLTVL.

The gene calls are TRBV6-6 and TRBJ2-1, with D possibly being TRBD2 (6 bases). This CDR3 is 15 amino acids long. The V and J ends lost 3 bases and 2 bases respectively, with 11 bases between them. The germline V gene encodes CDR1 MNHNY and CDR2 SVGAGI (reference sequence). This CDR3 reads CASSYRTTPYNEQFF. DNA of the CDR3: TGTGCCAGCAGTTATCGGACTACCCCCTACAATGAGCAGTTCTTC.

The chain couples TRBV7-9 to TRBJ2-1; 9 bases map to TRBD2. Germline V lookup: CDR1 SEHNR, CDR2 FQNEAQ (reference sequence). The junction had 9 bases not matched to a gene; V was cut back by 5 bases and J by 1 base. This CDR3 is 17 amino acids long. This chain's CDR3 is CASSPTPGLASYNEQFF. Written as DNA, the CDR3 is TGTGCCAGCAGCCCTACCCCGGGACTAGCTTCCTACAATGAGCAGTTCTTC.

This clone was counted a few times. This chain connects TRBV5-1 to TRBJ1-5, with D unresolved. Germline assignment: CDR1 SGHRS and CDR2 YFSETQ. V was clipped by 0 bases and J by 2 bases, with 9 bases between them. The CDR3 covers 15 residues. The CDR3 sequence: CASSLEGMGNQPQHF. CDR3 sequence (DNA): TGCGCCAGCAGCTTGGAGGGCATGGGCAATCAGCCCCAGCATTTT.

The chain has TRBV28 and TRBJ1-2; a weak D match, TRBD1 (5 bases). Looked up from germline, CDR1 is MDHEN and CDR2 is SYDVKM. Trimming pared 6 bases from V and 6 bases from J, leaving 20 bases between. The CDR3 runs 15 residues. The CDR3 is CASSSPPGGEDGYTF. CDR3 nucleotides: TGTGCCAGCAGCTCTCCCCCGGGGGGGGAGGATGGCTACACCTTC.

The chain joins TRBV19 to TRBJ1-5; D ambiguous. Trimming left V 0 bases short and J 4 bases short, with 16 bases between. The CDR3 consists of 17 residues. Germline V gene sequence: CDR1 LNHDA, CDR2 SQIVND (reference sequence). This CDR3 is CASSIDHFVVPNQPQHF. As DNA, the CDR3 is TGTGCCAGTAGTATAGATCATTTTGTTGTTCCTAATCAGCCCCAGCATTTT.

CDR3 nucleotide sequence: TGTGCTAGTGGTCCCGATCCTGGGGGGGCCATCGGGACCCAGTACTTC. As protein: CASGPDPGGAIGTQYF. The chain has TRBV12-5 and TRBJ2-5, with D perhaps TRBD2 (7 bases). The CDR3 loop spans 16 amino acids. V lost 5 bases to trimming and J lost 7 bases, with 23 bases between them. CDR1 and CDR2 (germline): LGHNT, FRNRAP. Combining the CDR3 with reference TRBV12-5 and TRBJ2-5 gives the whole variable domain DARVTQTPRHKVTEMGQEVTMRCQPILGHNTVFWYRQTMMQGLELLAYFRNRAPLDDSGMPKDRFSAEMPDATLATLKIQPSEPRDSAVYFCASGPDPGGAIGTQYFGPGTRLLVL.

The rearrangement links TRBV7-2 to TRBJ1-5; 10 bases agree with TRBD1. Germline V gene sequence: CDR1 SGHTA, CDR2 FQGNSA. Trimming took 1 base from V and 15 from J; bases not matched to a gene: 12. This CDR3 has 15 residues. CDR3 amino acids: CASSLGQGAQSAPHF. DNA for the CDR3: TGTGCCAGCAGCTTAGGACAGGGGGCCCAATCAGCCCCGCATTTT.

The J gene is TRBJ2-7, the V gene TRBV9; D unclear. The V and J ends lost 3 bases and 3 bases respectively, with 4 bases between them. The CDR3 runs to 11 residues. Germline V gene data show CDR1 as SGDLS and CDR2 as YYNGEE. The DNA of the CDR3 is TGTGCCAGCAGCGCAGACTACGAGCAGTACTTC. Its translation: CASSADYEQYF.

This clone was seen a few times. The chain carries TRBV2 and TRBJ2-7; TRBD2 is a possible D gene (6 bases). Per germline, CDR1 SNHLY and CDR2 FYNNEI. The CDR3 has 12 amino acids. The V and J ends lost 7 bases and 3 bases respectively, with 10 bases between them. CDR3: CASKEGFYEQYF. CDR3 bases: TGTGCCAGCAAGGAGGGGTTCTACGAGCAGTACTTC.

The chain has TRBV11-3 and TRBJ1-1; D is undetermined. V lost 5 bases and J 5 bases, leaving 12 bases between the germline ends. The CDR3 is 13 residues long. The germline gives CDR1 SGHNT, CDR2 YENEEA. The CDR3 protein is CASSLLAGTEAFF. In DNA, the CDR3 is TGTGCCAGCAGCCTCTTAGCCGGTACTGAAGCTTTCTTT.

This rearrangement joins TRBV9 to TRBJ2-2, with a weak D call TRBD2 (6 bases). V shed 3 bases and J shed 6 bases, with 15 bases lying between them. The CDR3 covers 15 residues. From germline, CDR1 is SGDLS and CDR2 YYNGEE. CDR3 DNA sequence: TGTGCCAGCAGCGCAGTAAACCGGAGGGCCGGGGAGCTGTTTTTT. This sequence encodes CASSAVNRRAGELFF.

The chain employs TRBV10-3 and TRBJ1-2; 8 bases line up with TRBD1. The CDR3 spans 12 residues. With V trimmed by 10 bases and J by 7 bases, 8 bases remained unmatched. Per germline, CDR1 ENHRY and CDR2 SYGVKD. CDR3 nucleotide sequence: TGTGCCACGGAACAGGGGGGCGGTGGCTACACCTTC. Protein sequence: CATEQGGGGYTF.

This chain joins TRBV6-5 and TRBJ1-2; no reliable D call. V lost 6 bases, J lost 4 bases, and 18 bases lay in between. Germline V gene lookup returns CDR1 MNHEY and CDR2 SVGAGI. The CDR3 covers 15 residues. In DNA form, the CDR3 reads TGTGCCAGCAGCCGCCCCGGGGAGAGCAGCTATGGCTACACCTTC. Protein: CASSRPGESSYGYTF.

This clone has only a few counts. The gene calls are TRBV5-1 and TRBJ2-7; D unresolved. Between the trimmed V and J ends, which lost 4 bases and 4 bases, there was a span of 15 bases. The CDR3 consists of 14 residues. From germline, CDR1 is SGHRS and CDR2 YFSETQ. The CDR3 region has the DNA TGCGCCAGCAGCCCTCAAGGTACCCGTTACGAGCAGTACTTC. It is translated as CASSPQGTRYEQYF.

The CDR3: CAIGTFTGELFF. The CDR3 DNA follows: TGTGCCATCGGAACATTCACCGGGGAGCTGTTTTTT. The chain has TRBV10-3 and TRBJ2-2; D is undetermined. There are 12 residues in the CDR3. Germline V gene data show CDR1 as ENHRY and CDR2 as SYGVKD. The V and J ends lost 8 bases and 4 bases respectively, with 8 bases between them.

Here the CDR3 reads CASSLFGTLNSPLHF. As DNA, the CDR3 is TGTGCCAGCAGTTTATTCGGCACGCTTAATTCACCCCTCCACTTT. The rearrangement links TRBV27 to TRBJ1-6; D is uncertain. Per the germline V gene, CDR1 is MNHEY and CDR2 is SMNVEV (reference sequence). With 1 base removed from V and 6 bases from J, the gap between germline ends came to 10 bases. The CDR3 is 15 amino acids.

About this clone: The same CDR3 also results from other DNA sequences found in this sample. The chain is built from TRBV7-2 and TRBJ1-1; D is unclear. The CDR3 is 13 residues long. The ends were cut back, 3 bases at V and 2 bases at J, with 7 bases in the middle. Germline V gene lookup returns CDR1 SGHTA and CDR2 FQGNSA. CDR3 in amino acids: CASSFDGNTEAFF. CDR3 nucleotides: TGTGCCAGCAGCTTCGACGGAAACACTGAAGCTTTCTTT.

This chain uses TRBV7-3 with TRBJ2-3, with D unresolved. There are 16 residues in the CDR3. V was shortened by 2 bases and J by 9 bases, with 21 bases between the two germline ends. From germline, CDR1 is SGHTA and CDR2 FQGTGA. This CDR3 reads CASSLSPPRGRGTQYF. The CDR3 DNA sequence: TGTGCCAGCAGCTTATCCCCCCCCCGCGGCAGAGGCACGCAGTATTTT.

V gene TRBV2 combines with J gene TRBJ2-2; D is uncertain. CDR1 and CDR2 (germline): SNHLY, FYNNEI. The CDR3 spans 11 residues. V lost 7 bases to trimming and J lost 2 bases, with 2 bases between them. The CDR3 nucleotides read TGTGCCAGCACTAACACCGGGGAGCTGTTTTTT. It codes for CASTNTGELFF. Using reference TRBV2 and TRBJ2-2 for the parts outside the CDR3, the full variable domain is EPEVTQTPSHQVTQMGQEVILRCVPISNHLYFYWYRQILGQKVEFLVSFYNNEISEKSEIFDDQFSVERPDGSNFTLKIRSTKLEDSAMYFCASTNTGELFFGEGSRLTVL.

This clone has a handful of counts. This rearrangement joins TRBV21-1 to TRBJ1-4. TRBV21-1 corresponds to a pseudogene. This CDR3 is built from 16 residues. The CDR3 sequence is CASSKFFKEVDEKLFF. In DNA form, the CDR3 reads TGTGCCAGCAGCAAATTCTTCAAGGAGGTGGATGAAAAACTGTTTTTT.

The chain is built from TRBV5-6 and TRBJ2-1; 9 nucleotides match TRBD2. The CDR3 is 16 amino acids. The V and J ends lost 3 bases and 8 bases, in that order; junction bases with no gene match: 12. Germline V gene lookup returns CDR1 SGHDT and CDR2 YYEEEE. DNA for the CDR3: TGTGCCAGCAGCTCGGGACTAGCCCCACCTGGCGATGAGCAGTTCTTC. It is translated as CASSSGLAPPGDEQFF.

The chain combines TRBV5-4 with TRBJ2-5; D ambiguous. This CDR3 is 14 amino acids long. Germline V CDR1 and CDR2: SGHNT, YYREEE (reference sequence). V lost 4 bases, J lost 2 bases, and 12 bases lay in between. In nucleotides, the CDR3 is TGTGCCAGCAGCGACGGACGAGCTCAAGAGACCCAGTACTTC. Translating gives CASSDGRAQETQYF. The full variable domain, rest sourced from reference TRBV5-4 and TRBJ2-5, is ETGVTQSPTHLIKTRGQQVTLRCSSQSGHNTVSWYQQALGQGPQFIFQYYREEENGRGNFPPRFSGLQFPNYSSELNVNALELDDSALYLCASSDGRAQETQYFGPGTRLLVL.

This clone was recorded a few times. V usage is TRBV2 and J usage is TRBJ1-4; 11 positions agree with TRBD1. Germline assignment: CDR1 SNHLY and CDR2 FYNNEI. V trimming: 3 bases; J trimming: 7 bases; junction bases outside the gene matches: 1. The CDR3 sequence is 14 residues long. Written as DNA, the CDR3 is TGTGCCAGCAGTGAGGGACAGGGGGGTGAAAAACTGTTTTTT. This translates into CASSEGQGGEKLFF. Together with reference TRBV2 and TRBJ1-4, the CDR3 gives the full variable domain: EPEVTQTPSHQVTQMGQEVILRCVPISNHLYFYWYRQILGQKVEFLVSFYNNEISEKSEIFDDQFSVERPDGSNFTLKIRSTKLEDSAMYFCASSEGQGGEKLFFGSGTQLSVL.

The CDR3 sequence: CASSFVRGNTGELFF. Here the CDR3 DNA reads TGTGCCAGCAGCTTTGTCAGGGGGAACACCGGGGAGCTGTTTTTT. The rearrangement joins TRBV11-3 to TRBJ2-2; D possibly corresponds to TRBD1 (6 bases). There are 15 residues in the CDR3. The germline V gene encodes CDR1 SGHNT and CDR2 YENEEA. V gave up 3 bases and J gave up 1 base, with 9 bases separating them. The whole variable domain, filled in from reference TRBV11-3 and TRBJ2-2, reads EAGVVQSPRYKIIEKKQPVAFWCNPISGHNTLYWYLQNLGQGPELLIRYENEEAVDDSQLPKDRFSAERLKGVDSTLKIQPAELGDSAVYLCASSFVRGNTGELFFGEGSRLTVL.